The clone carrying this T cell receptor (beta chain) was counted at least ten times. The ends were cut back, 4 bases at V and 5 bases at J, with 5 bases in the middle. The CDR3 contains 12 residues. This sample was included in a study of response to subunit inactivated influenza vaccine. A single record per CDR3 protein comes from TCRdb applying MiXCR to the RT-PCR reads. The sample shows hundreds of thousands of distinct CDR3 sequences, approximately 14% of them seen only once. The sequencing here drew on PBMCs from blood, taken about 12 days after vaccination. This rearrangement joins TRBV12-3 or TRBV12-4 to TRBJ2-2; D may match TRBD1 or TRBD2 (5 bases each). The sequence came from a man between 50 and 59 years old who received an inactivated influenza vaccine. CDR3 bases: TGTGCCAGCAGTTGGGGGACCGGGGAGCTGTTTTTT. Protein sequence: CASSWGTGELFF.